This T cell receptor (beta chain) was identified in a study of patients and donors after allogeneic stem cell transplantation. The CDR3 has 17 residues. Germline CDR1 MGHRA, CDR2 YSYEKL. V trimming: 2 bases; J trimming: 0 bases; junction bases outside the gene matches: 6. TCRdb redid the calling of the RT-PCR reads with MiXCR, one entry per CDR3 protein. The table shows over 200,000 distinct CDR3 sequences, with around two fifths occurring only once. The sequenced material came from blood, either unsorted or a sorted T cell fraction (not recorded which). This clonotype originated in a human donor who was either an allogeneic HSCT recipient or a stem cell or donor lymphocyte infusion donor (not recorded which). It is not recorded whose cells these are; they may come from a transplant donor. This sequence joins TRBV4-1 and TRBJ2-1; TRBD1 matches at 8 bases. The CDR3 coding sequence is TGCGCCAGCAGCCAAAGGACAGGGCCCAGCTCCTACAATGAGCAGTTCTTC. It is translated as CASSQRTGPSSYNEQFF.